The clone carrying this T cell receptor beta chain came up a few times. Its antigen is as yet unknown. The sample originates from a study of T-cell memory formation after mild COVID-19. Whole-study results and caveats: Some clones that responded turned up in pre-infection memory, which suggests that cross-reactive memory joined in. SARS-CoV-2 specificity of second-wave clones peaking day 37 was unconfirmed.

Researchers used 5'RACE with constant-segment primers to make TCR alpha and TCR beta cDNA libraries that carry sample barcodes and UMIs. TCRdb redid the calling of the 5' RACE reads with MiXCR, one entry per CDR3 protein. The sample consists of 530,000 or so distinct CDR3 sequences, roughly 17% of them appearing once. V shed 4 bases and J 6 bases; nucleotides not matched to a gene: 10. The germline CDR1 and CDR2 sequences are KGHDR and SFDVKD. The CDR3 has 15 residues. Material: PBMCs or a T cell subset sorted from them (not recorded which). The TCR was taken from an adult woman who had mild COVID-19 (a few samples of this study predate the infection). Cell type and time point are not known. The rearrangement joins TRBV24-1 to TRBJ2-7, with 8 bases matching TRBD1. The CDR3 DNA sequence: TGTGCCACCAGTGACTATGGGACAGGTCCCTCCGAGCAGTACTTC. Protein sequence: CATSDYGTGPSEQYF.